This T cell receptor (beta chain) was captured by sequencing in a study of cytomegalovirus exposure and HLA in healthy donors. PCR employed 60 Vbeta and 13 Jbeta primers. Clones were read by immunoSEQ multiplex PCR, and TCRdb kept only the in-frame ones, dropping some. The sample holds 150,000 to 200,000 clones, around 73% seen once. Notes on the study in general: Later work found that TCR association rates differed between HLA loci; DRB1 had the most and HLA-C the fewest. CMV serostatus was the sole immune exposure information available.

Germline V gene data show CDR1 as MNHEY and CDR2 as SMNVEV (reference sequence). The CDR3 runs 13 residues. V was cut by 4 bases and J by 2 bases, with 8 bases left in between. With respect to this clone: Its target is unknown.

The origin of this receptor is a man aged 55 to 70 in good health and CMV-seronegative. The specimen was PBMCs. This chain links TRBV27 with TRBJ1-2; D is perhaps TRBD1 (5 bases). The CDR3 here is CASSSRANYGYTF. In nucleotides, the CDR3 is TGTGCCAGCAGTTCCAGGGCCAACTATGGCTACACCTTC.